This T cell receptor beta chain is from a study of shared clonotypes between healthy human individuals. Generated by immunoSEQ multiplex PCR, the TCRdb table keeps only in-frame clones and is missing some. The sample carries fewer than 3 million clones, roughly 92% recorded once. In germline, CDR1 is LNHDA, CDR2 SQIVND (reference sequence). The V and J ends lost 6 bases and 0 bases respectively, with 11 bases between them. This CDR3 has 14 residues. V is TRBV19 and J is TRBJ1-1, with D unclear. The receptor was isolated from a man younger than 35 in good health. Some clones in this sample may be carry-over from other donors' samples. The specimen sequenced was naive CD4+ T cells from PBMCs. Subset: CD45RA+ positively selected. The CDR3 loop reads CASRGWEMNTEAFF. The CDR3 nucleotides read TGTGCCAGTAGGGGTTGGGAAATGAACACTGAAGCTTTCTTT. Full variable domain (outside the CDR3, taken from reference TRBV19 and TRBJ1-1): DGGITQSPKYLFRKEGQNVTLSCEQNLNHDAMYWYRQDPGQGLRLIYYSQIVNDFQKGDIAEGYSVSREKKESFPLTVTSAQKNPTAFYLCASRGWEMNTEAFFGQGTRLTVV.